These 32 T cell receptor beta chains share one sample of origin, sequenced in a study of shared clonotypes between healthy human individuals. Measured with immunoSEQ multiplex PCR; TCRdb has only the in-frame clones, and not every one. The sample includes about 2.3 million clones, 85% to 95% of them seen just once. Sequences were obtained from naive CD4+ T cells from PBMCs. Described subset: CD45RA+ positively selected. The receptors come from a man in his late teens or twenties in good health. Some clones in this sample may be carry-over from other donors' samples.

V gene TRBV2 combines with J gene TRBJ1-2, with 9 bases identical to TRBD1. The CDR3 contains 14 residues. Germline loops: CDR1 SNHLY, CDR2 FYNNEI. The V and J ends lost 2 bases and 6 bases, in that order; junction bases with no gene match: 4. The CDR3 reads CASSERDRADGYTF. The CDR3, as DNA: TGTGCCAGCAGTGAAAGGGACAGGGCGGATGGCTACACCTTC.

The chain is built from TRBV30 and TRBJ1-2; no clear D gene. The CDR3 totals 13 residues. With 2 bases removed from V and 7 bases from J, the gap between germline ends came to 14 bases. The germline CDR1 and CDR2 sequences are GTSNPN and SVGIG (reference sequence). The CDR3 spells CAWSPAHGGGYTF. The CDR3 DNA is TGTGCCTGGAGTCCAGCCCATGGCGGTGGCTACACCTTC.

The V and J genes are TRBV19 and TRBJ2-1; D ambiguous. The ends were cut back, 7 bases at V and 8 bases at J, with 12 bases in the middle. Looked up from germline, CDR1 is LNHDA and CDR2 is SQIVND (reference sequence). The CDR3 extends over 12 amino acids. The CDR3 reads CASTTYPHEQFF. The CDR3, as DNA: TGTGCCAGTACGACGTACCCCCATGAGCAGTTCTTC. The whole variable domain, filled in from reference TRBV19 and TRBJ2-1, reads DGGITQSPKYLFRKEGQNVTLSCEQNLNHDAMYWYRQDPGQGLRLIYYSQIVNDFQKGDIAEGYSVSREKKESFPLTVTSAQKNPTAFYLCASTTYPHEQFFGPGTRLTVL.

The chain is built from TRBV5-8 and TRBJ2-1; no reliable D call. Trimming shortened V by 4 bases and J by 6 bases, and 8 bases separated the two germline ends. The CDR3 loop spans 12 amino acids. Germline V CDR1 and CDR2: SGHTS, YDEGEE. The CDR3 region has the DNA TGTGCCAGCAGCCACCGGCCCAATGAGCAGTTCTTC. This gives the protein CASSHRPNEQFF.

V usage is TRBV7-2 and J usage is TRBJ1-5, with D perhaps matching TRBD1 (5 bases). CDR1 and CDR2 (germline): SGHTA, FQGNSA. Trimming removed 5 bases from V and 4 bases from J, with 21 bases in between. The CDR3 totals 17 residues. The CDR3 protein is CASSPDSVRIWNQPQHF. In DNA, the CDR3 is TGTGCCAGCAGCCCTGACAGCGTCCGCATTTGGAATCAGCCCCAGCATTTT. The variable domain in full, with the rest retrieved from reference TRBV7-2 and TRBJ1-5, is GAGVSQSPSNKVTEKGKDVELRCDPISGHTALYWYRQSLGQGLEFLIYFQGNSAPDKSGLPSDRFSAERTGGSVSTLTIQRTQQEDSAVYLCASSPDSVRIWNQPQHFGDGTRLSIL.

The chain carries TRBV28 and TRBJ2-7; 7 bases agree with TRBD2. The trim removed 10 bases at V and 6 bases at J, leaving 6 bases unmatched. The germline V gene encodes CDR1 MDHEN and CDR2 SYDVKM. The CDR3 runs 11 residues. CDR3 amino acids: CATTGGTEQYF. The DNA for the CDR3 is TGTGCCACGACCGGGGGGACCGAGCAGTACTTC.

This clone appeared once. The CDR3 bases are TGTGCCAGTACCGATATGTCTCTTGGACGGGAAGCGCAGTATTTT. Its protein product is CASTDMSLGREAQYF. This chain links TRBV19 with TRBJ2-3; possible D gene TRBD2, 5 bases. Germline assignment: CDR1 LNHDA and CDR2 SQIVND (reference sequence). This CDR3 has 15 amino acids. V was shortened by 7 bases and J by 10 bases, with 24 bases between the two germline ends.

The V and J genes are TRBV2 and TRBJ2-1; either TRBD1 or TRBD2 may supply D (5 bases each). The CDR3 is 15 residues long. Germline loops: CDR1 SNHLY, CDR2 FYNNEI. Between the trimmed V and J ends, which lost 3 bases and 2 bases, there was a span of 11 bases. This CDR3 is CASSDGTPAYNEQFF. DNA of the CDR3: TGTGCCAGCAGTGACGGGACGCCAGCCTACAATGAGCAGTTCTTC.

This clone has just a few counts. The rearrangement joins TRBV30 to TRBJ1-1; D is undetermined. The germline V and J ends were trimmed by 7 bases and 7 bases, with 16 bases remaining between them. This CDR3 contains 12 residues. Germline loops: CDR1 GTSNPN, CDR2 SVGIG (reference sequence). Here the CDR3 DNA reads TGTGCCTCCGTGACCACGTTCCGTGAAGCTTTCTTT. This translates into CASVTTFREAFF.

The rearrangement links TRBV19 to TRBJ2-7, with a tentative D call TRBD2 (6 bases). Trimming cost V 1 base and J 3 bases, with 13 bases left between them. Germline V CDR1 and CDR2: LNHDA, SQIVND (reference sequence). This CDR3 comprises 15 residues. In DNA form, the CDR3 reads TGTGCCAGTAGTATAGCGGGAGCTCGCAACTACGAGCAGTACTTC. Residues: CASSIAGARNYEQYF.

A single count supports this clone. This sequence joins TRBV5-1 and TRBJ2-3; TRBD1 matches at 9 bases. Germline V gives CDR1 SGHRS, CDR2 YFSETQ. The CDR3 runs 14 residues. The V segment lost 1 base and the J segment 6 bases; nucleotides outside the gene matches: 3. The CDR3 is CASSLRDRVDTQYF. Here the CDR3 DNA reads TGCGCCAGCAGCTTGCGGGACAGGGTGGATACGCAGTATTTT.

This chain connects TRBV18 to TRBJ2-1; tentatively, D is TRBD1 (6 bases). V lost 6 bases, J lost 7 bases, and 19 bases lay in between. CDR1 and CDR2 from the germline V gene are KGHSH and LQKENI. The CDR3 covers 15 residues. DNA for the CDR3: TGTGCCAGCTCTCCAACCTTGACCACAGGGAATGAGCAGTTCTTC. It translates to CASSPTLTTGNEQFF.

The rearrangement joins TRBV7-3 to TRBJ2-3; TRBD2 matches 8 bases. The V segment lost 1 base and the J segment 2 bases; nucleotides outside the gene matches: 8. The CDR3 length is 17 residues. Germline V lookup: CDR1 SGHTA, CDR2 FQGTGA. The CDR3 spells CASSLMSAGADTDTQYF. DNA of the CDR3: TGTGCCAGCAGCTTAATGTCAGCGGGGGCGGACACAGATACGCAGTATTTT.

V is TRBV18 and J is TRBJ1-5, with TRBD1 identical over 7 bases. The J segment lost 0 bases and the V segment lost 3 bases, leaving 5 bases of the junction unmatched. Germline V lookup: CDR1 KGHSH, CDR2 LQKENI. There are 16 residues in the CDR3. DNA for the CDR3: TGTGCCAGCTCACCGGGACAGTTAAATAGCAATCAGCCCCAGCATTTT. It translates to CASSPGQLNSNQPQHF. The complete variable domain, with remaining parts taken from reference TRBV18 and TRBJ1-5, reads NAGVMQNPRHLVRRRGQEARLRCSPMKGHSHVYWYRQLPEEGLKFMVYLQKENIIDESGMPKERFSAEFPKEGPSILRIQQVVRGDSAAYFCASSPGQLNSNQPQHFGDGTRLSIL.

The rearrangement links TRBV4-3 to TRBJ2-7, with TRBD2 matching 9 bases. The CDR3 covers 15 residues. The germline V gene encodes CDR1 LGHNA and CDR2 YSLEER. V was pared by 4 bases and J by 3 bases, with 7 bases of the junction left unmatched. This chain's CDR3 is CASSLRGGRGYEQYF. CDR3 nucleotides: TGCGCCAGCAGCCTACGCGGCGGGAGGGGCTACGAGCAGTACTTC.

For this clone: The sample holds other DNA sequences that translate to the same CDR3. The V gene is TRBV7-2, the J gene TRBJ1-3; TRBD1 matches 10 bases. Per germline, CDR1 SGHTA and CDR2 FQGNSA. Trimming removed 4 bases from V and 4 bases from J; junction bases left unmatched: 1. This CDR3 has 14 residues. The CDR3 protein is CASSSTGGGNTIYF. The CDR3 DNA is TGTGCCAGCAGCTCGACAGGGGGCGGAAACACCATATATTTT.

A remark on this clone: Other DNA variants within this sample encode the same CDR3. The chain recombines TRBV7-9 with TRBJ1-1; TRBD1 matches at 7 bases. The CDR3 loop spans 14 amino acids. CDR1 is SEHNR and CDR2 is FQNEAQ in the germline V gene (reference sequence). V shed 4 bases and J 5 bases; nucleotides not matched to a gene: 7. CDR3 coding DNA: TGTGCCAGCAGCTCCGACAGGGAGAGGACTGAAGCTTTCTTT. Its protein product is CASSSDRERTEAFF.

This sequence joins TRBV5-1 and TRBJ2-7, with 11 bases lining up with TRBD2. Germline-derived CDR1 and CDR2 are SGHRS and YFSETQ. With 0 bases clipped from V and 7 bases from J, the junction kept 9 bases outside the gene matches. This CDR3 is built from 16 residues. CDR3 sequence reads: CASSLVAGGLTGEQYF. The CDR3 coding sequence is TGCGCCAGCAGCTTGGTAGCGGGAGGGCTAACGGGGGAGCAGTACTTC.

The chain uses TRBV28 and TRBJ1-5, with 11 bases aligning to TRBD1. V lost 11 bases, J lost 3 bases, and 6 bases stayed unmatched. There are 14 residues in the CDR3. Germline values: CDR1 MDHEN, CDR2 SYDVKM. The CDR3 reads CAARTGGVNQPQHF. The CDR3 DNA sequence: TGTGCCGCCAGGACAGGGGGCGTCAATCAGCCCCAGCATTTT.

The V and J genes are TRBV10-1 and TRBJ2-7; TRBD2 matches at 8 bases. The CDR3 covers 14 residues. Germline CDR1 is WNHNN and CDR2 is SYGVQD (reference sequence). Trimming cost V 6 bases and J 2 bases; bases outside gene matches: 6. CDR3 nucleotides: TGCGCCAGCAGCCAGGGACTAGGTCCCTACGAGCAGTACTTC. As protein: CASSQGLGPYEQYF.

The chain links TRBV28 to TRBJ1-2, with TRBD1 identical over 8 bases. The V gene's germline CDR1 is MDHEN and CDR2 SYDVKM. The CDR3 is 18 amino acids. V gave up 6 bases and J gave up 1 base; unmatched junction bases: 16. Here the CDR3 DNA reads TGTGCCAGCAGCACAGGGGGGGGACGCTACGTTATTAACTATGGCTACACCTTC. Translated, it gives CASSTGGGRYVINYGYTF.

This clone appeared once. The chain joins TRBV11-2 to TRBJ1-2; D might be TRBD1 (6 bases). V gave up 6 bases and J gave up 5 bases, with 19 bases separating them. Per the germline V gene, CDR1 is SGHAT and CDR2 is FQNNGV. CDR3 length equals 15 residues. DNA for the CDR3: TGTGCCAGCAGAACCTTGAGAGGCCAGGGGTATGGCTACACCTTC. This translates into CASRTLRGQGYGYTF.

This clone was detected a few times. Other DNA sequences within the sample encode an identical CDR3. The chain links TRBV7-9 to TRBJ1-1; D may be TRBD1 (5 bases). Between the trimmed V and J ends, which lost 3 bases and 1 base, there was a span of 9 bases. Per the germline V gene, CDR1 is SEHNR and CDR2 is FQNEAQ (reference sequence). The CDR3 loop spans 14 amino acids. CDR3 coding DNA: TGTGCCAGCAGCTTCGGGCAGGGGAACACTGAAGCTTTCTTT. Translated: CASSFGQGNTEAFF.

This CDR3 is CATRDQWSSYNEQFF. CDR3 nucleotide sequence: TGTGCCACCAGGGACCAGTGGAGCTCCTACAATGAGCAGTTCTTC. The chain is built from TRBV15 and TRBJ2-1; D ambiguous. Germline CDR1 LNHNV, CDR2 YYDKDF (reference sequence). The CDR3 is made up of 15 amino acids. Trimming stripped 6 bases from V and 0 bases from J, with 12 bases between.

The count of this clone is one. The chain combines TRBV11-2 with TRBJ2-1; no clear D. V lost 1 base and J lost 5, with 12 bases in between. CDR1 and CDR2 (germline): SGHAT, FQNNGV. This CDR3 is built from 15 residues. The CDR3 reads CASSLVSGSHNEQFF. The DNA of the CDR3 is TGTGCCAGCAGCTTAGTTTCAGGCAGCCACAATGAGCAGTTCTTC.

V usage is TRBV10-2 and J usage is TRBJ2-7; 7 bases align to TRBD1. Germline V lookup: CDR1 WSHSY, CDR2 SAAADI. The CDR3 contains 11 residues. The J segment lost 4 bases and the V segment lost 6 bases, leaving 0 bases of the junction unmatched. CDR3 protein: CASRTGYEQYF. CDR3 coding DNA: TGCGCCAGCAGGACAGGGTACGAGCAGTACTTC.

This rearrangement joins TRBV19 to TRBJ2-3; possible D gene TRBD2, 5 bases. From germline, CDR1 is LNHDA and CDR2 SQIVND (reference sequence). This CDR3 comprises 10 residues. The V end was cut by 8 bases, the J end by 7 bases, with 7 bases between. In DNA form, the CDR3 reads TGTGCCAGTGGAGGCCATACGCAGTATTTT. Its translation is CASGGHTQYF.

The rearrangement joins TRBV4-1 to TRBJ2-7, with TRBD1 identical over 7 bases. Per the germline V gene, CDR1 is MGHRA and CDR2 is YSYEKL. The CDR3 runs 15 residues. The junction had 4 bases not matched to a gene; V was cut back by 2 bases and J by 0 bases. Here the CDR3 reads CASSQSGQISYEQYF. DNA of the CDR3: TGCGCCAGCAGCCAATCGGGACAGATCTCCTACGAGCAGTACTTC.

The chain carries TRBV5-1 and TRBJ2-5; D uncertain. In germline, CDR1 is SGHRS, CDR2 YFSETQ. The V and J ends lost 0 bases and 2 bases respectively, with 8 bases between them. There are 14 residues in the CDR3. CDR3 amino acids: CASSLESYQETQYF. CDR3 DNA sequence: TGCGCCAGCAGCTTGGAATCATATCAAGAGACCCAGTACTTC.

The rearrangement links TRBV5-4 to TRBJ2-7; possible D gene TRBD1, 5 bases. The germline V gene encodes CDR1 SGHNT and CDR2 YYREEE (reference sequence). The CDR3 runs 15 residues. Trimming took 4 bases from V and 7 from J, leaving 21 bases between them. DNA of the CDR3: TGTGCCAGCAGCCCAGTCCCTGCATCGCCAGGGGAGCAGTACTTC. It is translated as CASSPVPASPGEQYF.

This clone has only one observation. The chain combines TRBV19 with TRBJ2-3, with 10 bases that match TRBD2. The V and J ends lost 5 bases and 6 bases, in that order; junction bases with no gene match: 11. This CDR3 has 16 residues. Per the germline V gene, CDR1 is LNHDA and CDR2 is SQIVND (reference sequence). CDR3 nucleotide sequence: TGTGCCAGTAGTGTGCGGCTAGCGGGAGTCACTGATACGCAGTATTTT. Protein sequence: CASSVRLAGVTDTQYF. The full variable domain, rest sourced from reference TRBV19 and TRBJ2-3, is DGGITQSPKYLFRKEGQNVTLSCEQNLNHDAMYWYRQDPGQGLRLIYYSQIVNDFQKGDIAEGYSVSREKKESFPLTVTSAQKNPTAFYLCASSVRLAGVTDTQYFGPGTRLTVL.

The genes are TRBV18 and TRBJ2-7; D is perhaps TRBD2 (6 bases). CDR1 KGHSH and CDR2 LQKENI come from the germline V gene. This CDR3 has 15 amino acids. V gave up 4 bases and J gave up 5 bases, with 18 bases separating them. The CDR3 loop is CASSRDTAGIHEQYF. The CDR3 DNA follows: TGTGCCAGCTCACGTGACACGGCGGGGATCCACGAGCAGTACTTC.